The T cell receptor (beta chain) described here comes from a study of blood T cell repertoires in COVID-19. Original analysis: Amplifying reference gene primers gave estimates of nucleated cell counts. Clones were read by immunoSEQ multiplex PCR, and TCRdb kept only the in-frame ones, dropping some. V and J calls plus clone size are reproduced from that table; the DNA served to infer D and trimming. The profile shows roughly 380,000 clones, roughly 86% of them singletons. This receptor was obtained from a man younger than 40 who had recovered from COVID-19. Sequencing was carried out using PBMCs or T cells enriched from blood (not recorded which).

The CDR3, as DNA: TGTGCCAGCTCACCTCGCCGGACTAGCGGGGGGGCGGGGAGAACAGATACGCAGTATTTT. It is translated as CASSPRRTSGGAGRTDTQYF. This rearrangement joins TRBV18 to TRBJ2-3; TRBD2 agrees at 15 bases. There are 20 residues in the CDR3. Trimming at V came to 3 bases and at J to 3 bases, leaving 13 bases not matched to a gene. Germline lookup yields CDR1 KGHSH and CDR2 LQKENI.